The clone carrying this TCR beta chain has just a few counts. Reverse transcribed after extraction, RNA yielded cDNA as the sequencing template. Sequencing used immunoSEQ multiplex PCR; TCRdb keeps in-frame clones, though not all of them. There are approximately 300,000 clones in the sample; 58% occur only once, and about 1.7% lies in the top ten. Treatment of the sample: oral pan-JAK inhibitor, 5-10 mg twice daily. V was cut by 1 base and J by 3 bases, with 13 bases left in between. CDR1 MDHEN and CDR2 SYDVKM come from the germline V gene. This CDR3 contains 15 residues. The sample belongs to a study of CD8+ T cells in alopecia areata.

The sample was CD4+ T cells sorted from blood, taken at week 24, from a patient treated with tofacitinib. The sequence was obtained from a human donor with alopecia areata. This chain connects TRBV28 to TRBJ2-7; TRBD1 or TRBD2 may be the D gene (6 bases each). The CDR3 sequence: CASSLFGGPNYEQYF. As DNA, the CDR3 is TGTGCCAGCAGTTTATTTGGGGGGCCTAACTACGAGCAGTACTTC. Filled out from reference TRBV28 and TRBJ2-7, the complete variable domain reads DVKVTQSSRYLVKRTGEKVFLECVQDMDHENMFWYRQDPGLGLRLIYFSYDVKMKEKGDIPEGYSVSREKKERFSLILESASTNQTSMYLCASSLFGGPNYEQYFGPGTRLTVT.